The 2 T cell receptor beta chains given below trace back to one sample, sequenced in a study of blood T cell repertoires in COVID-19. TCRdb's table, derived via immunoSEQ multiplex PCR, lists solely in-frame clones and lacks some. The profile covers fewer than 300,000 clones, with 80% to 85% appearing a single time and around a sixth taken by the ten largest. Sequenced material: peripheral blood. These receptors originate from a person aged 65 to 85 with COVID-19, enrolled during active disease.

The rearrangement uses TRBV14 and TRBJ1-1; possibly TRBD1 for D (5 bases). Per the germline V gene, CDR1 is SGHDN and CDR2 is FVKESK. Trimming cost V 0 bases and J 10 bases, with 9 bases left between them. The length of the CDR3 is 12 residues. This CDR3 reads CASSQDLQGAFF. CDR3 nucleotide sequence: TGTGCCAGCAGCCAAGACCTCCAGGGAGCTTTCTTT. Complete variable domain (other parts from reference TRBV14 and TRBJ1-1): EAGVTQFPSHSVIEKGQTVTLRCDPISGHDNLYWYRRVMGKEIKFLLHFVKESKQDESGMPNNRFLAERTGGTYSTLKVQPAELEDSGVYFCASSQDLQGAFFGQGTRLTVV.

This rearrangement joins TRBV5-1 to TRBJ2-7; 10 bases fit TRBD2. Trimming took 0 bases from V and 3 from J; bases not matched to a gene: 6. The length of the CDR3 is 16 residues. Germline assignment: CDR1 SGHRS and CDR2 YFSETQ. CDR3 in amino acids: CASSLAGLAAGYEQYF. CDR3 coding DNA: TGCGCCAGCAGCTTGGCCGGACTAGCGGCGGGCTACGAGCAGTACTTC.